Each of the 14 T cell receptor beta chains below was sequenced from the same sample in a study of CD8+ T cells in alopecia areata. In each case, RNA was isolated and then reverse transcribed into cDNA as the sequencing template. Here immunoSEQ multiplex PCR was the method, and the copy in TCRdb shows in-frame clones only, minus some. The table records roughly 140,000 clones, about 47% of them present only once. The specimen was CD4+ T cells sorted from blood, collected at week 0. These receptor sequences come from a human donor with alopecia areata.

This clone was picked up a small number of times. The CDR3 region has the DNA TGTGCCAGCAGCAGACAGCCGGGACTTTGGGGCGGTGAGACCCAGTACTTC. Its protein is CASSRQPGLWGGETQYF. The chain combines TRBV11-2 with TRBJ2-5; D is perhaps TRBD2 (6 bases). V lost 5 bases and J lost 5, with 24 bases in between. This CDR3 region has 17 residues. CDR1 and CDR2 (germline): SGHAT, FQNNGV.

This clone has only a few counts. The rearrangement uses TRBV19 and TRBJ2-7, with 9 bases identical to TRBD1. CDR3 size: 15 residues. Germline V gene lookup returns CDR1 LNHDA and CDR2 SQIVND (reference sequence). V dropped 2 bases and J dropped 1; count of bases not matched to a gene: 3. CDR3 in amino acids: CASSITGTGSYEQYF. For the CDR3, the DNA is TGTGCCAGTAGTATAACCGGGACAGGGTCCTACGAGCAGTACTTC.

This clone has a single count. The chain uses TRBV4-1 and TRBJ2-2; D is undetermined. Germline V lookup: CDR1 MGHRA, CDR2 YSYEKL. V was trimmed by 0 bases and J by 5 bases, leaving 10 bases between them. CDR3 length equals 15 residues. CDR3 in DNA: TGCGCCAGCAGCCAAGAGAGTATGTGGACCGGGGAGCTGTTTTTT. Translated, it gives CASSQESMWTGELFF.

The chain links TRBV7-2 to TRBJ2-4; 7 bases agree with TRBD2. CDR1 SGHTA and CDR2 FQGNSA come from the germline V gene. V gave up 3 bases and J gave up 3 bases; unmatched junction bases: 5. The CDR3 loop spans 15 amino acids. CDR3 in DNA: TGTGCCAGCAGCTTCGGGGGGTCGGGCAAAAACATTCAGTACTTC. Translation: CASSFGGSGKNIQYF. The variable domain in full, with the rest retrieved from reference TRBV7-2 and TRBJ2-4, is GAGVSQSPSNKVTEKGKDVELRCDPISGHTALYWYRQSLGQGLEFLIYFQGNSAPDKSGLPSDRFSAERTGGSVSTLTIQRTQQEDSAVYLCASSFGGSGKNIQYFGAGTRLSVL.

The sample holds one count of this clone. V and J are TRBV29-1 and TRBJ1-1; D is unresolved. The CDR3 sequence is 11 residues long. CDR1 is SQVTM, CDR2 ANQGSEA, per germline. V was shortened by 4 bases and J by 2 bases, with 5 bases between the two germline ends. CDR3 sequence: CSVARNTEAFF. CDR3 coding DNA: TGCAGCGTTGCTAGAAACACTGAAGCTTTCTTT.

The sample holds a few counts of this clone. The chain is built from TRBV23-1 and TRBJ1-1; D possibly corresponds to TRBD1 (6 bases). TRBV23-1 has ORF status, its function being uncertain. The CDR3 length is 16 residues. Trimming stripped 8 bases from V and 5 bases from J, with 24 bases between. This chain's CDR3 is CASLKGGRKVGTEAFF. The CDR3 DNA is TGCGCCAGCCTAAAGGGGGGGCGCAAAGTCGGGACTGAAGCTTTCTTT.

J is TRBJ2-6 and V is TRBV10-3; D ambiguous. Germline V CDR1 and CDR2: ENHRY, SYGVKD. CDR3 length: 19 residues. The ends were cut back, 0 bases at V and 0 bases at J, with 15 bases in the middle. In DNA, the CDR3 is TGTGCCATCAGTGAGTCTTTAGGGAAAACAAGCTCTGGGGCCAACGTCCTGACTTTC. It specifies CAISESLGKTSSGANVLTF.

The gene calls are TRBV27 and TRBJ1-5; D is unclear. Germline lookup yields CDR1 MNHEY and CDR2 SMNVEV (reference sequence). V was pared by 2 bases and J by 0 bases, with 5 bases between. The CDR3 is 14 amino acids. The CDR3: CASSLRSSNQPQHF. CDR3 in DNA: TGTGCCAGCAGTTTAAGGTCTAGCAATCAGCCCCAGCATTTT.

V gene TRBV15 combines with J gene TRBJ2-5, with D uncertain. V was cut by 3 bases and J by 4 bases, with 6 bases left in between. Germline V gene lookup returns CDR1 LNHNV and CDR2 YYDKDF (reference sequence). The CDR3 contains 12 residues. CDR3 nucleotide sequence: TGTGCCACCAGCAGCGCCCGAGAGACCCAGTACTTC. This codes for CATSSARETQYF.

This clone has just a few counts. The J gene is TRBJ2-7, the V gene TRBV7-2; D is possibly TRBD2 (5 bases). This CDR3 is built from 15 residues. Looked up from germline, CDR1 is SGHTA and CDR2 is FQGNSA. V was trimmed by 5 bases and J by 2 bases, leaving 16 bases between them. CDR3 sequence (DNA): TGTGCCAGCAGCCGAGAGCCAGCGGTAACCTACGAGCAGTACTTC. Amino acids: CASSREPAVTYEQYF.

V is TRBV6-1 and J is TRBJ1-2; D may be TRBD1 (6 bases). CDR1 and CDR2 from the germline V gene are MNHNS and SASEGT. Between the trimmed V and J ends, which lost 5 bases and 4 bases, there was a span of 17 bases. CDR3 size: 15 residues. The CDR3 reads CASSSQGTPGYGYTF. The CDR3 coding sequence is TGTGCCAGCAGTTCTCAGGGGACCCCCGGCTATGGCTACACCTTC.

This clone was recorded a few times. The chain employs TRBV28 and TRBJ2-7, with 8 nucleotides matching TRBD2. V dropped 7 bases and J dropped 4; count of bases not matched to a gene: 15. Germline V gives CDR1 MDHEN, CDR2 SYDVKM. The CDR3 consists of 16 residues. CDR3 bases: TGTGCCAGCAATTCTCCGGGCGGGGGGTCAAGTTACGAGCAGTACTTC. It yields the protein CASNSPGGGSSYEQYF. Looking up the rest from reference TRBV28 and TRBJ2-7 gives the full variable domain: DVKVTQSSRYLVKRTGEKVFLECVQDMDHENMFWYRQDPGLGLRLIYFSYDVKMKEKGDIPEGYSVSREKKERFSLILESASTNQTSMYLCASNSPGGGSSYEQYFGPGTRLTVT.

J is TRBJ2-7 and V is TRBV27; 9 bases agree with TRBD2. The CDR3 contains 18 residues. J lost 3 bases, V lost 2 bases, and 14 bases had no gene match. Germline CDR1 is MNHEY and CDR2 is SMNVEV (reference sequence). CDR3 region: CASSLKTRAGGPDYEQYF. Here the CDR3 DNA reads TGTGCCAGCAGTTTAAAAACGAGAGCGGGAGGCCCCGACTACGAGCAGTACTTC.

This chain uses TRBV25-1 with TRBJ2-3; no clear D gene. This CDR3 spans 13 amino acids. CDR1 and CDR2 from the germline V gene are MGHDK and SYGVNS. Trimming removed 7 bases at V and 1 base at J, with 9 bases between. The CDR3 is CASTLHGTDTQYF. The CDR3 region has the DNA TGTGCCAGCACCCTCCATGGCACAGATACGCAGTATTTT.